This TCR beta chain derives from a study of response to subunit inactivated influenza vaccine. Study-wide points: T cells newly recruited by each seasonal influenza vaccination are few, the authors suggested.

TCRdb passed the RT-PCR reads through MiXCR, listing each CDR3 protein once. The sample contains approximately 520,000 distinct CDR3 sequences, about 25% of which appear only once. This clonotype was found a few times. The antigen remains undetermined. The source was CD4+ T cells sorted from PBMCs, collected 5 to 6 days after vaccination. This TCR was sampled from a man aged 45-65 years who received an inactivated influenza vaccine.

The CDR3 protein is CASSERWIQGNSPLHF. In DNA form, the CDR3 reads TGTGCCAGCAGTGAACGGTGGATCCAGGGAAATTCACCCCTCCACTTT. The chain uses TRBV6-1 and TRBJ1-6, with D perhaps TRBD1 (5 bases). The V gene lost 2 bases and the J gene lost 7 bases, with 15 bases spanning the gap. The CDR3 spans 16 residues. The germline gives CDR1 MNHNS, CDR2 SASEGT.